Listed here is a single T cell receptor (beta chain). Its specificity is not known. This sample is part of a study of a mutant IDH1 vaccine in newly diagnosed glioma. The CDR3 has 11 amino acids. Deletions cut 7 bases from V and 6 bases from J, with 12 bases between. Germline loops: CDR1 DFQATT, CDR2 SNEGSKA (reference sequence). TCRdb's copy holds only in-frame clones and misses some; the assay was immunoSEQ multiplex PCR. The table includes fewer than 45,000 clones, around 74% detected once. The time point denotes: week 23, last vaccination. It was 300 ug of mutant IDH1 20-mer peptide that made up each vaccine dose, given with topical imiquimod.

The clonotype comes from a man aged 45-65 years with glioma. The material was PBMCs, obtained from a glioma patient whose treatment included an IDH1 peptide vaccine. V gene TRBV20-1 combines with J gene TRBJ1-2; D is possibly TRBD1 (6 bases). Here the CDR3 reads CSVHRDNGYTF. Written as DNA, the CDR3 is TGCAGTGTTCACAGGGACAATGGCTACACCTTC.